The rows below give T cell receptor beta chains drawn from one sample of a study of CD8 T cells in Susac syndrome. TCRdb used MiXCR to reprocess the immunoSEQ multiplex PCR reads, holding one entry per CDR3 protein. The sample holds around 300,000 distinct CDR3 sequences, around 85% seen once. The sample was CD8+ T cells from PBMCs. The receptors were sampled from a human donor with multiple sclerosis. CDR3s leave out the opening cysteine and the closing phenylalanine or tryptophan. Expanded clones are given a class, and other clones once, few, many or no size at all.

TRBJ1-5 | once | TRBV19 | ASSLGVQPQH
TRBJ1-1 | few | TRBV15 | ATSLGAAEAF
TRBJ2-7 | . | TRBV6-2/TRBV6-3 | ASTDTPDSSYEQY
TRBJ1-2 | . | TRBV25-1 | ASRDPDSRVYGYT
TRBJ2-7 | . | TRBV5-1 | ASSLVSTAFYEQY
TRBJ1-1 | . | TRBV4-1 | ASSPRGTGGRDTEAF
TRBJ1-1 | . | TRBV7-9 | ASRMTGGATEAF
TRBJ2-1 | . | TRBV29-1 | SVGVAVSYNEQF
TRBJ2-7 | . | TRBV4-3 | ASSPQATGYEQY
TRBJ1-1 | . | TRBV27 | ASNSYENTEAF
TRBJ2-1 | . | TRBV7-8 | ASSSDDYNEQF
TRBJ2-7 | . | TRBV27 | ASSLWGRKIGEQY
TRBJ2-6 | few | TRBV11-2 | ASSATSGANVLT
TRBJ2-3 | . | TRBV21-1 | ASSARGQVADTQY
TRBJ2-2 | few | TRBV11-1 | ASSREREGPDGELF
TRBJ2-1 | . | TRBV4-1 | ASSQDRPPEQF
TRBJ2-7 | . | TRBV25-1 | ASSPRLANIYEQY
TRBJ1-1 | . | TRBV7-9 | ASSLDPEQGAF
TRBJ2-1 | . | TRBV7-6 | ASSLAAGDRGSEQF
TRBJ2-6 | . | TRBV7-3 | ASSFRGPGANVLT
TRBJ2-7 | . | TRBV10-3 | AIAPTGIEQY
TRBJ2-1 | . | TRBV20-1 | SAMGSYNEQF
TRBJ1-2 | . | TRBV19 | ASSIVFDRVGYT
TRBJ1-1 | . | TRBV20-1 | SASWENTEAF
TRBJ2-1 | . | TRBV9 | ASSRGLAEYNEQF
TRBJ2-2 | . | TRBV20-1 | SVTSGRATGELF
TRBJ1-1 | . | TRBV6-2/TRBV6-3 | ASVYGTGGANTEAF
TRBJ2-1 | . | TRBV6-5 | ASSYPAGAGDYNEQF
TRBJ1-2 | . | TRBV29-1 | SVPQGGNYGYT
TRBJ2-2 | . | TRBV25-1 | ASSYGPGGPRITGELF
TRBJ2-7 | . | TRBV4-1 | ASSQVDRGAYEQY
TRBJ2-7 | . | TRBV6-6 | ASNISPGQGSPQY
TRBJ2-1 | . | TRBV5-1 | ASSFTPVVRSYNEQF
TRBJ1-1 | . | TRBV4-3 | ASSQALWENTEAF
TRBJ2-7 | few | TRBV10-3 | AISDSGPYEQY
TRBJ2-1 | once | TRBV7-9 | ASSLRGLAGTFNEQF
TRBJ2-3 | . | TRBV9 | ASSASMASADTQY
TRBJ2-7 | . | TRBV24-1 | ATSEAGVGYEQY
TRBJ2-1 | . | TRBV30 | AWRGWGYNEQF
TRBJ2-7 | once | TRBV5-6 | ASSFTTHVSYEQY
TRBJ2-5 | . | TRBV11-3 | ASSLGGQGVWETQY
TRBJ2-1 | . | TRBV6-5 | ASSYGGSSYNEQF
TRBJ2-1 | once | TRBV30 | AWSEDNEQF
TRBJ1-2 | . | TRBV20-1 | SAEKDRGSLAGYT
TRBJ1-1 | few | TRBV6-5 | ASSYHDRGTEAF
TRBJ1-5 | . | TRBV4-1 | ASSQDPSTQGAYQPQH
TRBJ2-3 | . | TRBV28 | ASSLRATHTDTQY
TRBJ2-5 | . | TRBV29-1 | SVRGLAGGPSETQY
TRBJ2-5 | . | TRBV30 | AWSDWETQY
TRBJ2-1 | . | TRBV5-5 | ARACTDNEQF
TRBJ2-7 | . | TRBV9 | ASSPGTSIHEQY
TRBJ2-3 | . | TRBV6-5 | ASSYSTERGRTDTQY
TRBJ2-7 | . | TRBV24-1 | ATSDPGRTNYEQY
TRBJ1-3 | . | TRBV19 | ASSIEDRSGNTIY
TRBJ2-2 | . | TRBV7-9 | AEILSGSTGELF
TRBJ1-5 | . | TRBV27 | ASRNRAGGQPQH
TRBJ2-2 | . | TRBV6-2/TRBV6-3 | ASSYSQGAGYRELF
TRBJ2-3 | . | TRBV7-9 | ASSLGISGVQDTQY
TRBJ2-3 | . | TRBV7-9 | ASSLTGVRNTDTQY
TRBJ2-7 | once | TRBV30 | AWSGIYEQY